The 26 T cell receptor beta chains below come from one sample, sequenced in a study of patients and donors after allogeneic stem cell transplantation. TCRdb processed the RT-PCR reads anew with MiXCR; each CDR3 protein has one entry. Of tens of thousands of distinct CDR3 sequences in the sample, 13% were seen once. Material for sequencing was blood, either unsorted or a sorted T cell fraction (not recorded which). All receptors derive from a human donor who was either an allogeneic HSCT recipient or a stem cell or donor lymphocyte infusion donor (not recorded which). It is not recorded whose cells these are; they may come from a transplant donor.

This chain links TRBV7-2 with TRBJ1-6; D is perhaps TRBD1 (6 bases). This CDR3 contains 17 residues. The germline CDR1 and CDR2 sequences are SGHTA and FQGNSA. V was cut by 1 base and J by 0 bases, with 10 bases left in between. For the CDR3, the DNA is TGTGCCAGCAGCTTAGTAGGGGGGAGCTCCTATAATTCACCCCTCCACTTT. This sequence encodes CASSLVGGSSYNSPLHF.

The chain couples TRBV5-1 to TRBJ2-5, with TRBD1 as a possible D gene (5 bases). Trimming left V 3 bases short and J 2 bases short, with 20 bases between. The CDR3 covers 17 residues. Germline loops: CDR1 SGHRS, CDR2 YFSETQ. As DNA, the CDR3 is TGCGCCAGCAGCTGGGCTGGCTCTGGGGCGCTTCAAGAGACCCAGTACTTC. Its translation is CASSWAGSGALQETQYF.

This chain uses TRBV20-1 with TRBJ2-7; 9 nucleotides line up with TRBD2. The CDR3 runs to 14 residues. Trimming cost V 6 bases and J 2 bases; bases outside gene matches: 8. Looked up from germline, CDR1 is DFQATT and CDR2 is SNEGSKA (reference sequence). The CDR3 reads CSAPTTSGAYEQYF. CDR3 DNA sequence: TGCAGTGCCCCTACGACTAGCGGAGCCTACGAGCAGTACTTC.

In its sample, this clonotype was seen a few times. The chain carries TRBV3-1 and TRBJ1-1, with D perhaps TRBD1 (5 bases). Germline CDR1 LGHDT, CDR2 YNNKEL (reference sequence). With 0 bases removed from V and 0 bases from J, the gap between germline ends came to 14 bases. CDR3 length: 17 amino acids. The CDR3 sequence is CASSQDPWQGLNTEAFF. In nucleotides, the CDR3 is TGTGCCAGCAGCCAAGATCCTTGGCAGGGCTTGAACACTGAAGCTTTCTTT.

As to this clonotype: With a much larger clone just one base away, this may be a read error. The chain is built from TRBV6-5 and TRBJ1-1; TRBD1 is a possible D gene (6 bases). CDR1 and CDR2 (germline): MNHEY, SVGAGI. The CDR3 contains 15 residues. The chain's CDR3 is CASSYIERGDTKAFF. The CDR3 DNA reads TGTGCCAGCAGTTACATAGAGAGGGGGGACACTAAAGCTTTCTTT.

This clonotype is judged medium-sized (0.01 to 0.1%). The chain's CDR3 is CASSLTGASGNTIYF. The CDR3 DNA reads as TGTGCCAGCAGCTTAACCGGGGCCTCTGGAAACACCATATATTTT. The genes are TRBV7-9 and TRBJ1-3; TRBD1 might be the D (5 bases). This CDR3 spans 15 amino acids. V was cut by 2 bases and J by 0 bases, with 8 bases left in between. The germline gives CDR1 SEHNR, CDR2 FQNEAQ (reference sequence).

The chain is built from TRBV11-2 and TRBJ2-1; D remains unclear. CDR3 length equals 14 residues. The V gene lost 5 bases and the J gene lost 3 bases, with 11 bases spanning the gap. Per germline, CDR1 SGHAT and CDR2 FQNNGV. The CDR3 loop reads CASSHTWGYNEQFF. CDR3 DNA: TGTGCCAGCAGCCACACTTGGGGCTACAATGAGCAGTTCTTC.

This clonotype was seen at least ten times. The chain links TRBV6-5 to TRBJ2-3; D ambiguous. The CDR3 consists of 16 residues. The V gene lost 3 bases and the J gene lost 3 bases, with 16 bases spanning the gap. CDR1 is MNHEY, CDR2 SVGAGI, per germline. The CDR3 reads CASSYTPHSTTDTQYF. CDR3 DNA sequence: TGTGCCAGCAGTTATACCCCACACTCGACTACAGATACGCAGTATTTT.

The CDR3 sequence is CASSKMGQYTDTQYF. The CDR3 DNA reads as TGTGCCAGCAGCAAAATGGGACAGTACACAGATACGCAGTATTTT. This chain connects TRBV7-6 to TRBJ2-3; 7 positions agree with TRBD1. J lost 2 bases, V lost 5 bases, and 7 bases had no gene match. The length of the CDR3 is 15 residues. Looked up from germline, CDR1 is SGHVS and CDR2 is FNYEAQ.

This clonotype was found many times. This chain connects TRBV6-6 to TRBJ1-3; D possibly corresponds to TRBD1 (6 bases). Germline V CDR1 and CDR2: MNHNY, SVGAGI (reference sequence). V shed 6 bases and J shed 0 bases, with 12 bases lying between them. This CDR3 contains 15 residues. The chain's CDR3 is CASSRTASSGNTIYF. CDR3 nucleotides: TGTGCCAGCAGCCGGACAGCCAGCTCTGGAAACACCATATATTTT.

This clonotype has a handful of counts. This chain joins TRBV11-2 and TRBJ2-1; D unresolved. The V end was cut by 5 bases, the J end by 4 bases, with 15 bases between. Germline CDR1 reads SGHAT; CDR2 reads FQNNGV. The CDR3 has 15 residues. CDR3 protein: CASSPFGYSYNEQFF. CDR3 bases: TGTGCCAGCAGCCCTTTCGGGTATTCATACAATGAGCAGTTCTTC.

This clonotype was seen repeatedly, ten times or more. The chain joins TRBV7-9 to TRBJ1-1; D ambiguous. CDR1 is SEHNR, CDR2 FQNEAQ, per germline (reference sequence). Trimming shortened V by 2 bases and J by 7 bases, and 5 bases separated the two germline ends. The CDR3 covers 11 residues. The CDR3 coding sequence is TGTGCCAGCAGCTTAAACGGTGAAGCTTTCTTT. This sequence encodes CASSLNGEAFF.

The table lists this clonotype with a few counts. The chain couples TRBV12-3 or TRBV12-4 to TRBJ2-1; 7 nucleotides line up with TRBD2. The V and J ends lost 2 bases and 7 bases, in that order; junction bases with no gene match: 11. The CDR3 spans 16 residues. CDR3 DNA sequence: TGTGCCAGCAGTTTATTGGGGGGAGGGACCGGGAATGAGCAGTTCTTC. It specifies CASSLLGGGTGNEQFF.

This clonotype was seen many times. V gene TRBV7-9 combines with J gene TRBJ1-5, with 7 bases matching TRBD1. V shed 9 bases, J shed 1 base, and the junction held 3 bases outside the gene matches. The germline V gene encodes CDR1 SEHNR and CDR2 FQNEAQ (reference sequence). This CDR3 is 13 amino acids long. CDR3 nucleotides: TGTGCCAGGGGACAGCGAAGCAATCAGCCCCAGCATTTT. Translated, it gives CARGQRSNQPQHF.

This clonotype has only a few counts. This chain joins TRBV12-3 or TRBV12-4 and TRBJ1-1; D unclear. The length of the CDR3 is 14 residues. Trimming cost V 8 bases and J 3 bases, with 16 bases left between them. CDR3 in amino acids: CASEDLRGDTEAFF. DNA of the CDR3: TGTGCCAGCGAGGACCTTCGCGGTGACACTGAAGCTTTCTTT.

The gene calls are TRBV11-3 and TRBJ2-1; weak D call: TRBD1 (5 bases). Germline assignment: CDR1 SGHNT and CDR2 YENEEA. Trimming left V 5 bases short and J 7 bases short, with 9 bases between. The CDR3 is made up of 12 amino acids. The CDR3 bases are TGTGCCAGCAGCACCAACAGGAATGAGCAGTTCTTC. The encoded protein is CASSTNRNEQFF. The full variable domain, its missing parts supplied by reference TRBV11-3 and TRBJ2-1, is EAGVVQSPRYKIIEKKQPVAFWCNPISGHNTLYWYLQNLGQGPELLIRYENEEAVDDSQLPKDRFSAERLKGVDSTLKIQPAELGDSAVYLCASSTNRNEQFFGPGTRLTVL.

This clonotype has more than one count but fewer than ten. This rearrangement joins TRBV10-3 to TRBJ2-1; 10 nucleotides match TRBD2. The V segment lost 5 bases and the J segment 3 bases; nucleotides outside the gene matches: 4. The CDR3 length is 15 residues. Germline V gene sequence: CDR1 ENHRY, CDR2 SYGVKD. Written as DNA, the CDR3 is TGTGCCATCAGTCTAGCGGGAGAAGGCTACAATGAGCAGTTCTTC. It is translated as CAISLAGEGYNEQFF.

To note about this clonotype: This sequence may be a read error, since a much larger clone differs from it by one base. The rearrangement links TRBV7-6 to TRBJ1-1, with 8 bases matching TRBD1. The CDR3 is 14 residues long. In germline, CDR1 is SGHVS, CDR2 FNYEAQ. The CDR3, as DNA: TGTGCCAGCAGCTCCCGGACAGGGCCCACTGTAGCTTTCTTT. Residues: CASSSRTGPTVAFF. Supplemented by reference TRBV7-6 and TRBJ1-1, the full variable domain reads GAGVSQSPRYKVTKRGQDVALRCDPISGHVSLYWYRQALGQGPEFLTYFNYEAQQDKSGLPNDRFSAERPEGSISTLTIQRTEQRDSAMYRCASSSRTGPTVAFFGQGTRLTVV.

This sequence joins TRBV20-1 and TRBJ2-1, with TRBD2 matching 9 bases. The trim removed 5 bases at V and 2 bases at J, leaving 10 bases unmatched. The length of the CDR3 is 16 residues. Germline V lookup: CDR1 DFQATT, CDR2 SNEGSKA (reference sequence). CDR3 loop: CSAPLVGGRAYNEQFF. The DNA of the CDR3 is TGCAGTGCTCCTCTGGTTGGCGGGAGGGCCTACAATGAGCAGTTCTTC.

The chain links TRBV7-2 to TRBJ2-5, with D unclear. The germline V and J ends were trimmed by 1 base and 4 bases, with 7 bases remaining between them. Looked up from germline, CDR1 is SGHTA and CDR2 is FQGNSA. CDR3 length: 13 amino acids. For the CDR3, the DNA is TGTGCCAGCAGCTTAGTCTTCACAGAGACCCAGTACTTC. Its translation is CASSLVFTETQYF.

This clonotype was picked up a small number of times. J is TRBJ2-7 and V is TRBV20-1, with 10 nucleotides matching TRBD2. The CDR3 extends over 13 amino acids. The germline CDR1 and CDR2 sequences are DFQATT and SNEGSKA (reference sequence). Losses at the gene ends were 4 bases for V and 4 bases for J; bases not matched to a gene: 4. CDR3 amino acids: CSAKREGSYEQYF. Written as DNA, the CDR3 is TGCAGTGCTAAGCGGGAGGGATCTTACGAGCAGTACTTC.

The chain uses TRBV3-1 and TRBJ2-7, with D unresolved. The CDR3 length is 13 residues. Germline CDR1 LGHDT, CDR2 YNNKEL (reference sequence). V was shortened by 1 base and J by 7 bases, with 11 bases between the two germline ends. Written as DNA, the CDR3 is TGTGCCAGCAGCCAAGCTATCCTTGTAGAGCAGTACTTC. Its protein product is CASSQAILVEQYF.

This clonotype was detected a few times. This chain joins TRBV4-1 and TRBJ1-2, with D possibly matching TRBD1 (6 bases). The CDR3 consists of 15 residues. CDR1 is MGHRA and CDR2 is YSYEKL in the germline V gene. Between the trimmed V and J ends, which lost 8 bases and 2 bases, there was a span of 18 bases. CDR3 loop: CASHGTGGGNYGYTF. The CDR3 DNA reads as TGCGCCAGCCACGGTACCGGAGGGGGAAACTATGGCTACACCTTC.

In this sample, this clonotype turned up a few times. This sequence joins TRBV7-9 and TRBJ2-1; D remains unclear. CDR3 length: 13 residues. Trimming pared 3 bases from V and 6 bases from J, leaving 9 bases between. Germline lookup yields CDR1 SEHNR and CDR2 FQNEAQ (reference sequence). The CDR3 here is CASSFRVVNEQFF. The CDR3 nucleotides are TGTGCCAGCAGCTTTCGGGTCGTCAATGAGCAGTTCTTC.

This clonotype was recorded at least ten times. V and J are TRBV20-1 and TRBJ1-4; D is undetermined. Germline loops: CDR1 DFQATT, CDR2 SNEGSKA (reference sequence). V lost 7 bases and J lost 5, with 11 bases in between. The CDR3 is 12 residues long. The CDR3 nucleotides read TGCAGTGGCTATAGCCAAAATGAAAAACTGTTTTTT. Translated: CSGYSQNEKLFF.

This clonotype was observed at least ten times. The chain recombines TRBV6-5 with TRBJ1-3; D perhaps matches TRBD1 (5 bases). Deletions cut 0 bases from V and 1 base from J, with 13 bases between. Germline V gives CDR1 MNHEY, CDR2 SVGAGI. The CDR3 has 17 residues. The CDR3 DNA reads TGTGCCAGCAGTTACTCTTTCAGGGAGGATTCTGGAAACACCATATATTTT. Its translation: CASSYSFREDSGNTIYF.